This T cell receptor (beta chain) was retrieved from a study of T cell repertoires in cytomegalovirus infection. Overall study results and limits: Totalled public TCR beta family frequency picked out people who carried CMV plus the relevant HLA.

TCRdb redid the calling of the reads with MiXCR, one entry per CDR3 protein. The sample lists over 120,000 distinct CDR3 sequences, 30% to 40% occurring once. Germline V gene lookup returns CDR1 MGHRA and CDR2 YSYEKL. This CDR3 comprises 14 residues. Trimming cost V 3 bases and J 3 bases, with 11 bases left between them. As to this clonotype: What it binds is not known.

The sequencing used CD8+ T cells from cultured PBMCs, collected from culture after CMV antigen stimulation. This sequence joins TRBV4-1 and TRBJ1-1; possible D gene TRBD1, 5 bases. The clonotype originates from a human donor in good health (CMV status not recorded). Some clones in this sample may be carry-over from other donors' samples. The CDR3 sequence: CASSQDTGDTEAFF. The CDR3 DNA follows: TGCGCCAGCAGCCAGGACACCGGGGACACTGAAGCTTTCTTT.